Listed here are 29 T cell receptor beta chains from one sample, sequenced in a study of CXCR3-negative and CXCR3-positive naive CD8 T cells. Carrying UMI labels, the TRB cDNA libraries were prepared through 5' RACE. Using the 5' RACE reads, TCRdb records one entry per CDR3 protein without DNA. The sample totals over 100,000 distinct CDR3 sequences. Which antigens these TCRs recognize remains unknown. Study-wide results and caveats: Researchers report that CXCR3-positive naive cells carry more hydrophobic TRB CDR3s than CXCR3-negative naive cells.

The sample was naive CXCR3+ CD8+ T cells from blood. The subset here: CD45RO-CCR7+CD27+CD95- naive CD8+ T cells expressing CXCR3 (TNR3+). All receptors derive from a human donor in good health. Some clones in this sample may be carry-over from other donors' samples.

The CDR3 sequence is CASGDRANYGYTF. The V gene is TRBV5-1, the J gene TRBJ1-2; the TCRdb D gene call, TRBD1, has no DNA to confirm it. The CDR3 is made up of 13 amino acids. The germline CDR1 and CDR2 sequences are SGHRS and YFSETQ.

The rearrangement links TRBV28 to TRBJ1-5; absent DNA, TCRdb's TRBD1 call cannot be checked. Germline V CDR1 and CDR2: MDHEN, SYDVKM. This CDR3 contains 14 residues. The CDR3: CASSFQGNGQPQHF.

This CDR3 is CASSLDDAWSTDTQYF. The chain couples TRBV7-8 to TRBJ2-3. CDR1 is SGHVS and CDR2 is FQNEAQ in the germline V gene. CDR3 length: 16 residues. Full variable domain (missing parts from reference TRBV7-8 and TRBJ2-3): GAGVSQSPRYKVAKRGQDVALRCDPISGHVSLFWYQQALGQGPEFLTYFQNEAQLDKSGLPSDRFFAERPEGSVSTLKIQRTQQEDSAVYLCASSLDDAWSTDTQYFGPGTRLTVL.

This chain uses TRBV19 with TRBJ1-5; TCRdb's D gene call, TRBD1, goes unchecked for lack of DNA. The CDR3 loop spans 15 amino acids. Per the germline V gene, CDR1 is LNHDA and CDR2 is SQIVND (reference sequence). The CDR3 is CASSSGDRSMTSQHF.

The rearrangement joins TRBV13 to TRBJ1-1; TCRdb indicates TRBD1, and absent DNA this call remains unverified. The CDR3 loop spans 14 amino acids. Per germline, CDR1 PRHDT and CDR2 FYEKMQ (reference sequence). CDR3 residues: CASSYDRDGTEAFF.

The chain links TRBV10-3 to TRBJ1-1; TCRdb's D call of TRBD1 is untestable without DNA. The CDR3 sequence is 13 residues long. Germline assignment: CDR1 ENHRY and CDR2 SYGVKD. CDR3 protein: CAIRTGSGTEAFF.

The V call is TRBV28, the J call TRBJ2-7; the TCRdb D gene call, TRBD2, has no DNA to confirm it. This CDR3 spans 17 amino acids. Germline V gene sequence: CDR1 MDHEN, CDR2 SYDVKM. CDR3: CASSLKLAGVPVSEQYF.

The CDR3 sequence is CASSYSGTGELFF. V gene TRBV6-2 or TRBV6-3 combines with J gene TRBJ2-2. The CDR3 contains 13 residues. CDR1 and CDR2 from the germline V gene are MNHEY and SVGEGT.

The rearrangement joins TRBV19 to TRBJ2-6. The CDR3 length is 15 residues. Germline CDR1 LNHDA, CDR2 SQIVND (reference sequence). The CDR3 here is CASSIRDSGANVLTF.

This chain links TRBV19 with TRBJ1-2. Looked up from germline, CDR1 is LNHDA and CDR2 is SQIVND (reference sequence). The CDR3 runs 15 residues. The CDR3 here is CASSTSSGSIYDYTF.

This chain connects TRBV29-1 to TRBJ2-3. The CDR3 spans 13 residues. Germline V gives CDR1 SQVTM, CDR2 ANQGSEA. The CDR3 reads CSVEPTDTDTQYF.

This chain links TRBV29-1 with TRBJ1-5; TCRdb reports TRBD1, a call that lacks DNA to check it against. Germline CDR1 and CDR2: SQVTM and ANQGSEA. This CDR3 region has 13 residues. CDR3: CSVSGQGNQPQHF.

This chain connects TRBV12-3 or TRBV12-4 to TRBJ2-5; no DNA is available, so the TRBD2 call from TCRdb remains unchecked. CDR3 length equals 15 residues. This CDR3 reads CASSFFLAGGETQYF.

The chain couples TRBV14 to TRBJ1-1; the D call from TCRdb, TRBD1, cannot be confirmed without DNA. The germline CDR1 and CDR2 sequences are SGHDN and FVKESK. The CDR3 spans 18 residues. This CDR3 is CASSQPILKGARSTEAFF.

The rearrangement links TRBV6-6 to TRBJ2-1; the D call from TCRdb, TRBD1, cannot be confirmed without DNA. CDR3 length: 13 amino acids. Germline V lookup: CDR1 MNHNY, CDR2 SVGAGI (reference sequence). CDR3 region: CASRDTSYNEQFF.

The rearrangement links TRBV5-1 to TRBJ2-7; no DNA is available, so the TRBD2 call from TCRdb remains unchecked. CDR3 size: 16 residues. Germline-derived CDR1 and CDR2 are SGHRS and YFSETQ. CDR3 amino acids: CASSLTSGSLSYEQYF.

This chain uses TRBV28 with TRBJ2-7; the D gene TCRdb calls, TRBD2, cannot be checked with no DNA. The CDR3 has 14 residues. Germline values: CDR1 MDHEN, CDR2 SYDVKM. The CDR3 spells CASSPALREDEQYF.

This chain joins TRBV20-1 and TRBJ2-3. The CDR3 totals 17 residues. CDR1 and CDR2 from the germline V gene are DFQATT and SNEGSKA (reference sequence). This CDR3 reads CSARGIGERTSTDTQYF.

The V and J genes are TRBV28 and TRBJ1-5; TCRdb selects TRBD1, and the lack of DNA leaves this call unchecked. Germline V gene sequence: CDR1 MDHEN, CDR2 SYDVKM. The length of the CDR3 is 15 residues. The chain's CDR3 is CASREGRYSNQPQHF. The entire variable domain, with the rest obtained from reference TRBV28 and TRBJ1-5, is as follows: DVKVTQSSRYLVKRTGEKVFLECVQDMDHENMFWYRQDPGLGLRLIYFSYDVKMKEKGDIPEGYSVSREKKERFSLILESASTNQTSMYLCASREGRYSNQPQHFGDGTRLSIL.

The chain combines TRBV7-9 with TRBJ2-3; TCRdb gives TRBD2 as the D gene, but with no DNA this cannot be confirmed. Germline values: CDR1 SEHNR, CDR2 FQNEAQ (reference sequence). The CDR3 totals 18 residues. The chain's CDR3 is CASSATQGTSGMADTQYF.

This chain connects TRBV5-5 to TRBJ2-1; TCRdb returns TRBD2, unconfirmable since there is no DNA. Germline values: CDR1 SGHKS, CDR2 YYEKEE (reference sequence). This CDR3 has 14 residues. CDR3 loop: CASSWDSGNTEQFF. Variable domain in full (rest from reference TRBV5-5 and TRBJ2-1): DAGVTQSPTHLIKTRGQQVTLRCSPISGHKSVSWYQQVLGQGPQFIFQYYEKEERGRGNFPDRFSARQFPNYSSELNVNALLLGDSALYLCASSWDSGNTEQFFGPGTRLTVL.

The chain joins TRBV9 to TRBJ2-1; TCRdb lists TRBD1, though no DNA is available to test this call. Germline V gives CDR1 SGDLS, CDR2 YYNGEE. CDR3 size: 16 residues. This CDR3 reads CASSVVSSALVDEQFF.

The CDR3: CASSLFAGAGANVLTF. This sequence joins TRBV12-3 or TRBV12-4 and TRBJ2-6; TCRdb returns TRBD1, unconfirmable since there is no DNA. The CDR3 is 16 amino acids.

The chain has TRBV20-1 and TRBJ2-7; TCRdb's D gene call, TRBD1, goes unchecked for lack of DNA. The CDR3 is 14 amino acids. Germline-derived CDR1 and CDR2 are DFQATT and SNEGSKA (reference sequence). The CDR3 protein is CSARSWTGGYEQYF.

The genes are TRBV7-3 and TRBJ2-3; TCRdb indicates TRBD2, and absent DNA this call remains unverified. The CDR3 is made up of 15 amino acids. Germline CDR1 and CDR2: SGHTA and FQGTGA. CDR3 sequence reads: CASSQAGGPGDTQYF.

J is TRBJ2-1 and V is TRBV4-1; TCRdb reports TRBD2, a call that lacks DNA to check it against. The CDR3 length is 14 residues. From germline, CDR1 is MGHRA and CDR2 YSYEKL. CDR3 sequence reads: CASSQAGAYNEQFF.

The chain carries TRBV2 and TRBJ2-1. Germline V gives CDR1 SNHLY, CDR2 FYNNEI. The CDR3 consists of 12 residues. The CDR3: CASSGANNEQFF.

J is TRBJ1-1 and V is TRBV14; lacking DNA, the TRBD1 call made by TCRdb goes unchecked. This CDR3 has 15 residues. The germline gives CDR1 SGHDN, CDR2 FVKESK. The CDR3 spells CASSLGQGRWTEAFF.

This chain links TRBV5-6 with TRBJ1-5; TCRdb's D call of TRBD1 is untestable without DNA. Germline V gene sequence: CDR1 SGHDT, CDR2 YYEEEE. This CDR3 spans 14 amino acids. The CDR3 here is CASSLGTSNQPQHF.